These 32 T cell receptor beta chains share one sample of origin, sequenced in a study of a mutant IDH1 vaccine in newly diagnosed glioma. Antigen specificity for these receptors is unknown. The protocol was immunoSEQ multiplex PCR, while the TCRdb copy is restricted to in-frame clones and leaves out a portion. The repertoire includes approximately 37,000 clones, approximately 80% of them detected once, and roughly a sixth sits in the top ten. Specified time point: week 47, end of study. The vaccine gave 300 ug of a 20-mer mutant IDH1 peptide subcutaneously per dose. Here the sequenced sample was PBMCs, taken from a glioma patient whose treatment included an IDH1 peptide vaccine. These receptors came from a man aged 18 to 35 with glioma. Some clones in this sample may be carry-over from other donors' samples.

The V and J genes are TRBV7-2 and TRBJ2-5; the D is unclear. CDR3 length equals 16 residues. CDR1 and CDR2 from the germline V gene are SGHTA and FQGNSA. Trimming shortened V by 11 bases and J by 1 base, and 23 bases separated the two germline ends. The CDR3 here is CASQLSGRLSQETQYF. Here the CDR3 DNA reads TGTGCCTCGCAACTATCGGGTCGACTCTCCCAAGAGACCCAGTACTTC.

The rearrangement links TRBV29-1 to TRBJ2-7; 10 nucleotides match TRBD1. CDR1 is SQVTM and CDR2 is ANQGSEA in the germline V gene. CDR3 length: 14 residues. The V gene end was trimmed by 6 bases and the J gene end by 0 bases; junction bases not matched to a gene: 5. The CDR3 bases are TGCAGCGTCTCCGGGACAGGGGTCTCCTACGAGCAGTACTTC. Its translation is CSVSGTGVSYEQYF.

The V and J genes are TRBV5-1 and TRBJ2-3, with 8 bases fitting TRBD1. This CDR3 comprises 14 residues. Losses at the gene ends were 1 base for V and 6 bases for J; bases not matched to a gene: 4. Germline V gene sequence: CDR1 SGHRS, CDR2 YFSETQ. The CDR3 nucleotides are TGCGCCAGCAGCTTGTTGCAGGGGGCGGATACGCAGTATTTT. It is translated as CASSLLQGADTQYF.

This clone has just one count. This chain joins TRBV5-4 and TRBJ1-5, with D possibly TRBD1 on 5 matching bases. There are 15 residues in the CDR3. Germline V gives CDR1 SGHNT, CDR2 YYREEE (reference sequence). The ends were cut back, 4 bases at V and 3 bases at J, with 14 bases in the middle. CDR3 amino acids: CASSKSGAPNQPQHF. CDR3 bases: TGTGCCAGCAGCAAAAGCGGGGCGCCCAATCAGCCCCAGCATTTT.

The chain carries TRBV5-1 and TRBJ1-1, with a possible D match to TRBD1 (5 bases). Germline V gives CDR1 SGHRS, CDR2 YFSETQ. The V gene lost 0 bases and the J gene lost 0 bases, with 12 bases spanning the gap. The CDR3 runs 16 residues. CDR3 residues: CASSLALGTMNTEAFF. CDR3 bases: TGCGCCAGCAGCTTGGCCCTAGGGACGATGAACACTGAAGCTTTCTTT. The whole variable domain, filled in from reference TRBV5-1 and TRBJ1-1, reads KAGVTQTPRYLIKTRGQQVTLSCSPISGHRSVSWYQQTPGQGLQFLFEYFSETQRNKGNFPGRFSGRQFSNSRSEMNVSTLELGDSALYLCASSLALGTMNTEAFFGQGTRLTVV.

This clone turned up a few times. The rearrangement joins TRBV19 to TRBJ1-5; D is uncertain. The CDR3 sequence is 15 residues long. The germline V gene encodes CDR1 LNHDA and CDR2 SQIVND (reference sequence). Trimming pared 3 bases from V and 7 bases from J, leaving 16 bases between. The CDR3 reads CASSISLLAKQPQHF. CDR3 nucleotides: TGTGCCAGTAGTATTTCCTTGCTGGCTAAACAGCCCCAGCATTTT.

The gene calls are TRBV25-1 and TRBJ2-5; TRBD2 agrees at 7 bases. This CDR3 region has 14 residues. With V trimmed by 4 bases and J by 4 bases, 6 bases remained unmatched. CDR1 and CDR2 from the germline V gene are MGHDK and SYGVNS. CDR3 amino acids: CASSAGGRGETQYF. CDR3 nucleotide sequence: TGTGCCAGCAGTGCCGGTGGGAGGGGAGAGACCCAGTACTTC.

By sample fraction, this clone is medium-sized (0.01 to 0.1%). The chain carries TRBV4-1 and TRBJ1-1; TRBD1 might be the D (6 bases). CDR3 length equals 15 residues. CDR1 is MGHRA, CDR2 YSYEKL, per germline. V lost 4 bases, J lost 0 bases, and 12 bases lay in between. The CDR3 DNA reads TGCGCCAGCAGCCTTAGACAGGCTATGAACACTGAAGCTTTCTTT. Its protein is CASSLRQAMNTEAFF.

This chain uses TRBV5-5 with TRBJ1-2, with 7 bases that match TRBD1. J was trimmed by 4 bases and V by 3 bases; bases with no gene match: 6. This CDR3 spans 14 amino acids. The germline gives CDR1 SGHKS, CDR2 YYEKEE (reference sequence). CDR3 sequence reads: CASSSPDRAYGYTF. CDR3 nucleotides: TGTGCCAGCAGCTCACCCGACAGGGCCTATGGCTACACCTTC.

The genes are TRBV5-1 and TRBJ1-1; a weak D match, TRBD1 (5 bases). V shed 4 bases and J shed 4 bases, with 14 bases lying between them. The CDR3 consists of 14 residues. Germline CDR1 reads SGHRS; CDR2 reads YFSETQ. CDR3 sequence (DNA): TGCGCCAGCAGCAGTGGGGCCAGTCGCACTGAAGCTTTCTTT. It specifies CASSSGASRTEAFF. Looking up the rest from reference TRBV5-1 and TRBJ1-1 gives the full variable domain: KAGVTQTPRYLIKTRGQQVTLSCSPISGHRSVSWYQQTPGQGLQFLFEYFSETQRNKGNFPGRFSGRQFSNSRSEMNVSTLELGDSALYLCASSSGASRTEAFFGQGTRLTVV.

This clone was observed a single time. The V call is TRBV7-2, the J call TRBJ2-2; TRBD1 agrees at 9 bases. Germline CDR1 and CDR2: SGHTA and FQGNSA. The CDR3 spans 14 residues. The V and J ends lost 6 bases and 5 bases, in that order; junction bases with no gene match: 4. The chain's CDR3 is CASSFDRGTGELFF. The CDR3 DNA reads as TGTGCCAGCAGTTTTGACAGGGGGACCGGGGAGCTGTTTTTT.

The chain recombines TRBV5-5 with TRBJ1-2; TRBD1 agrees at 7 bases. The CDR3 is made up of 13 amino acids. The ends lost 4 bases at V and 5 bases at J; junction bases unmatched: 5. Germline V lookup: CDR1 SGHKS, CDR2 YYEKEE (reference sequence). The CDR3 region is CASSRTGVYGYTF. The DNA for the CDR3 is TGTGCCAGCAGCCGGACAGGTGTTTATGGCTACACCTTC. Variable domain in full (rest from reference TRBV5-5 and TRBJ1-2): DAGVTQSPTHLIKTRGQQVTLRCSPISGHKSVSWYQQVLGQGPQFIFQYYEKEERGRGNFPDRFSARQFPNYSSELNVNALLLGDSALYLCASSRTGVYGYTFGSGTRLTVV.

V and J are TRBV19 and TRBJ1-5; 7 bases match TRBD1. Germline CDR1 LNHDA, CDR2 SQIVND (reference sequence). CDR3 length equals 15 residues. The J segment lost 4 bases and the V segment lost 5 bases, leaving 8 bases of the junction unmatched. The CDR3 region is CASSPGTARNQPQHF. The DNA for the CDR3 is TGTGCCAGTAGTCCTGGGACAGCTCGTAATCAGCCCCAGCATTTT.

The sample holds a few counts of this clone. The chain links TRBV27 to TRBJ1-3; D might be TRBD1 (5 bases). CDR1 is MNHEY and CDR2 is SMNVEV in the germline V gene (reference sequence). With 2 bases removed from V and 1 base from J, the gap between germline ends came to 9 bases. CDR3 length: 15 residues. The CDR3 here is CASSLSGASGNTIYF. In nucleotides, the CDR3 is TGTGCCAGCAGTTTAAGTGGGGCTTCTGGAAACACCATATATTTT.

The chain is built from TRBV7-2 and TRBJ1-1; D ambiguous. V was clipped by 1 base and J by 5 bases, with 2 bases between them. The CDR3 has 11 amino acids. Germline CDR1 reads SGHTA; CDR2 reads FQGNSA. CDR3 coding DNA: TGTGCCAGCAGCTTAGTTACTGAAGCTTTCTTT. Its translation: CASSLVTEAFF.

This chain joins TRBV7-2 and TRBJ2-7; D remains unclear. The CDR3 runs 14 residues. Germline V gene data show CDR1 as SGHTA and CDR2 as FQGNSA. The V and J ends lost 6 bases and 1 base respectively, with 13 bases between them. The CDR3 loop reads CASSTDGRSYEQYF. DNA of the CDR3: TGTGCCAGCAGTACCGACGGCCGGTCCTACGAGCAGTACTTC.

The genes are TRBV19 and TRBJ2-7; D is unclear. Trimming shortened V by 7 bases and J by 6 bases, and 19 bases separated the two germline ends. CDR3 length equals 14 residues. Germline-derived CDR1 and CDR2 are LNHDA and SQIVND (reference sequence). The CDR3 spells CASTAARAGGEQYF. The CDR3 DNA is TGTGCCAGTACCGCAGCCCGGGCTGGCGGCGAGCAGTACTTC.

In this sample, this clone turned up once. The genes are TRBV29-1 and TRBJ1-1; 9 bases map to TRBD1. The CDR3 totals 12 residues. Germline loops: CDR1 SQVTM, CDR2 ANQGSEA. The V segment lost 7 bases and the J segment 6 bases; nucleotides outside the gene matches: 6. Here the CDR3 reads CSARQGVAEAFF. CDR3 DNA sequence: TGCAGCGCGCGACAGGGGGTAGCTGAAGCTTTCTTT.

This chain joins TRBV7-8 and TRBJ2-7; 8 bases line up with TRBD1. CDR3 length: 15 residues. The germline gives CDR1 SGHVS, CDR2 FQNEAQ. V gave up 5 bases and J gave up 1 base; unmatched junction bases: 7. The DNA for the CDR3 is TGTGCCAGCAGCATATGGGACAGGCCATCCTACGAGCAGTACTTC. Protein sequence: CASSIWDRPSYEQYF.

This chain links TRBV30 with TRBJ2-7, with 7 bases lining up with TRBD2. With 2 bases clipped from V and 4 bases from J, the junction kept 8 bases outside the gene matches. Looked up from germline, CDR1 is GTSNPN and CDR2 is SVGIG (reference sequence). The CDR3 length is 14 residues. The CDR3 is CAWSWRAGVYEQYF. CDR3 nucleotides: TGTGCCTGGAGTTGGCGCGCGGGAGTGTACGAGCAGTACTTC.

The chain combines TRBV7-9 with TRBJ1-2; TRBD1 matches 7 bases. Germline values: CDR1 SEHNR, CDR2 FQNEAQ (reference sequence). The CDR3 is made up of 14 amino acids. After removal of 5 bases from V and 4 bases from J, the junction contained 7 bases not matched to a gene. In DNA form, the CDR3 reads TGTGCCAGCAGCCCTACGACAGGGCTCTATGGCTACACCTTC. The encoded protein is CASSPTTGLYGYTF. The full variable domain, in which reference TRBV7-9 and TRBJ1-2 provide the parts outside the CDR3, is DTGVSQNPRHKITKRGQNVTFRCDPISEHNRLYWYRQTLGQGPEFLTYFQNEAQLEKSRLLSDRFSAERPKGSFSTLEIQRTEQGDSAMYLCASSPTTGLYGYTFGSGTRLTVV.

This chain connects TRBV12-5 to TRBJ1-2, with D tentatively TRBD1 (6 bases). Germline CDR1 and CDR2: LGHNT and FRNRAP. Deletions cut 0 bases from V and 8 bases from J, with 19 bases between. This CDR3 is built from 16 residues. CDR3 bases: TGTGCTAGTGGTTTGGTACAGGGATGGGGCTATAAGGGCTACACCTTC. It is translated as CASGLVQGWGYKGYTF.

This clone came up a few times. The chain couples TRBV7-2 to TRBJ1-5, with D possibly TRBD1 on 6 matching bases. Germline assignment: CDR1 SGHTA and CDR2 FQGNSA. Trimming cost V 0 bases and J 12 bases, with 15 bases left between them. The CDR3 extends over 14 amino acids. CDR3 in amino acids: CASSLAGRGRNQHF. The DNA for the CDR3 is TGTGCCAGCAGCTTAGCGGGGCGGGGGCGTAACCAGCATTTT.

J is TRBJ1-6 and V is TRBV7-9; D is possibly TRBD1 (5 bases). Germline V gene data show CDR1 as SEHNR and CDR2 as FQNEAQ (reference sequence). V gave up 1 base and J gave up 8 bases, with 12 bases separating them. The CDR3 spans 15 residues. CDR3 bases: TGTGCCAGCAGCTTAGGGGGGGTTCCGGATTCACCCCTCCACTTT. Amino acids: CASSLGGVPDSPLHF. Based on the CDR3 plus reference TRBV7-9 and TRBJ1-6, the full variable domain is DTGVSQNPRHKITKRGQNVTFRCDPISEHNRLYWYRQTLGQGPEFLTYFQNEAQLEKSRLLSDRFSAERPKGSFSTLEIQRTEQGDSAMYLCASSLGGVPDSPLHFGNGTRLTVT.

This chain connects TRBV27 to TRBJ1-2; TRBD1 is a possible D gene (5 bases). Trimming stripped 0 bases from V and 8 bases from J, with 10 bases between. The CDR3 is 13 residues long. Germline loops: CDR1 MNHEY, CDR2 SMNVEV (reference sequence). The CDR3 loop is CASSLSGRDGYTF. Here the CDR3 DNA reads TGTGCCAGCAGTTTATCGGGCCGGGACGGCTACACCTTC.

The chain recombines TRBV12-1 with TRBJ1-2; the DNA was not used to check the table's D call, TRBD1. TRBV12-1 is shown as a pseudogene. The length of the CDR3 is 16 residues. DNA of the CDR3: TGTGCCAGCAGGGAAAGGGCAGGGTGGTTTTACTATGGCTACACCTTC. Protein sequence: CASRERAGWFYYGYTF.

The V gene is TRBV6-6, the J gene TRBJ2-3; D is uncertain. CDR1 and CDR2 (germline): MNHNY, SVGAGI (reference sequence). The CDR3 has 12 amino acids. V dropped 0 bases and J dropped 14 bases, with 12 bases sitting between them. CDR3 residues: CASSYSTASPYF. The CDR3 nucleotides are TGTGCCAGCAGTTACTCAACGGCGTCGCCGTATTTT.

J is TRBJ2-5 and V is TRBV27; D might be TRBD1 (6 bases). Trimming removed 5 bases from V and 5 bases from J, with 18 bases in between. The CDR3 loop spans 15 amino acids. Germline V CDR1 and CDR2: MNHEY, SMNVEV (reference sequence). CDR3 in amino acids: CASSIRGSRGETQYF. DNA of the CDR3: TGTGCCAGCAGTATCAGAGGTTCAAGGGGGGAGACCCAGTACTTC.

This CDR3 is CASSAGQGAAPATREQYF. The CDR3 DNA reads as TGTGCCAGCAGTGCCGGACAGGGGGCGGCTCCAGCTACTAGAGAGCAGTACTTC. V gene TRBV6-1 combines with J gene TRBJ2-7, with TRBD1 identical over 11 bases. V was clipped by 4 bases and J by 7 bases; unmatched bases: 18. This CDR3 spans 18 amino acids. Germline-derived CDR1 and CDR2 are MNHNS and SASEGT.

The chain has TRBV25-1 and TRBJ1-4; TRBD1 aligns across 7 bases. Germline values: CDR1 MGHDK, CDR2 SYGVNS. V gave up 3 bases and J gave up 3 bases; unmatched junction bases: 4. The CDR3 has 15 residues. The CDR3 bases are TGTGCCAGCAGTGAGCCGACAGGGCCTAATGAAAAACTGTTTTTT. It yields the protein CASSEPTGPNEKLFF. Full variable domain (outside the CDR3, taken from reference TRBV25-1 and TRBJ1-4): EADIYQTPRYLVIGTGKKITLECSQTMGHDKMYWYQQDPGMELHLIHYSYGVNSTEKGDLSSESTVSRIRTEHFPLTLESARPSHTSQYLCASSEPTGPNEKLFFGSGTQLSVL.

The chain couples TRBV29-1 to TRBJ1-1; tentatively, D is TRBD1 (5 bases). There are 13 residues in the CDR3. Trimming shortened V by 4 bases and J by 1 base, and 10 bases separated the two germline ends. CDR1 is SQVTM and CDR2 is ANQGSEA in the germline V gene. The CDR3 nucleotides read TGCAGCGTTGCGGGCAGGGCGAACACTGAAGCTTTCTTT. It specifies CSVAGRANTEAFF.

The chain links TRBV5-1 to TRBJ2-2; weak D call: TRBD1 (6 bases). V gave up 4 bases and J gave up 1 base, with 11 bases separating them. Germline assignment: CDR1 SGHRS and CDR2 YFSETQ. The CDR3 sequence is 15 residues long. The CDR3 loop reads CASSHTTGNTGELFF. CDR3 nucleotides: TGCGCCAGCAGCCACACGACAGGGAACACCGGGGAGCTGTTTTTT.